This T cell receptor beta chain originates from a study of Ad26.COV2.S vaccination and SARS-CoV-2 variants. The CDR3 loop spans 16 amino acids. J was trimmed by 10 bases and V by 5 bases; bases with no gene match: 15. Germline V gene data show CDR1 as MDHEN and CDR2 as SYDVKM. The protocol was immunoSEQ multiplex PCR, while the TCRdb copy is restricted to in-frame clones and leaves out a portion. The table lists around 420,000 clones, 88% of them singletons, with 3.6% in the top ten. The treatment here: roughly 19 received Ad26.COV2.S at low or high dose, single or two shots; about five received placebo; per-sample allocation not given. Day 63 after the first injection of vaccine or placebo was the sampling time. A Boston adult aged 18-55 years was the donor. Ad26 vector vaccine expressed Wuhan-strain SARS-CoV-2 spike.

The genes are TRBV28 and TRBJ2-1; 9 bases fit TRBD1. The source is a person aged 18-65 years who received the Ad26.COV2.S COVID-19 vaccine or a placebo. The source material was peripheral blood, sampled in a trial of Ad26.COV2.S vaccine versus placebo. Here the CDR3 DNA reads TGTGCCAGCAGTCAGATCGGGACAGGGAAGCGAGAAGAGCAGTTCTTC. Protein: CASSQIGTGKREEQFF.